The rows below give T cell receptor beta chains drawn from one sample of a study of T cells of healthy individuals. A single record per CDR3 protein comes from TCRdb applying MiXCR to the 5' RACE reads. Of 40,000 to 60,000 distinct CDR3 sequences in the sample, approximately 15% were seen once. The receptors were sampled from a human donor in good health. Both conserved end residues are part of each CDR3. A D gene is named only where the DNA matches it firmly. Clone sizes are given selectively: once, few, many, or a class where the clone is expanded.

abundance: NA
j_gene: TRBJ2-3
v_gene: TRBV12-3/TRBV12-4
d_gene: TRBD2
CDR3nt: TGTGCCAGCAGTTTTGCGGGGGGGGCCCCCACAGATACGCAGTATTTT
CDR3aa: CASSFAGGAPTDTQYF

abundance: many
j_gene: TRBJ2-2
v_gene: TRBV2
d_gene: TRBD2
CDR3nt: TGTGCCAGCACTCGGACTAGCTCTCGCACCGGGGAGCTGTTTTTT
CDR3aa: CASTRTSSRTGELFF

abundance: NA
j_gene: TRBJ2-3
v_gene: TRBV6-1
d_gene: NA
CDR3nt: TGTGCCAGCACGCTTAGGCTCTGGGGGGATACGCAGTATTTT
CDR3aa: CASTLRLWGDTQYF

abundance: few
j_gene: TRBJ1-3
v_gene: TRBV10-3
d_gene: TRBD1
CDR3nt: TGTGCCATCAGTGGGGGGACAGGGGTGTCCGGAAACACCATATATTTT
CDR3aa: CAISGGTGVSGNTIYF

abundance: NA
j_gene: TRBJ1-1
v_gene: TRBV6-5
d_gene: TRBD1
CDR3nt: TGTGCCAGACAGGGGTTTGACACTGAAGCTTTCTTT
CDR3aa: CARQGFDTEAFF

abundance: NA
j_gene: TRBJ2-3
v_gene: TRBV13
d_gene: TRBD1
CDR3nt: TGTGCCAGCAGCCTGACAGGGGAATTAGATACGCAGTATTTT
CDR3aa: CASSLTGELDTQYF

abundance: many
j_gene: TRBJ2-1
v_gene: TRBV3-1
d_gene: TRBD1
CDR3nt: TGTGCCAGCAGCCAAGACTGGGACAGGGTGAATGAGCAGTTCTTC
CDR3aa: CASSQDWDRVNEQFF

abundance: many
j_gene: TRBJ2-7
v_gene: TRBV7-8
d_gene: NA
CDR3nt: TGTGCCAGCAGCTCGCGGACAGCAACCTACGAGCAGTACTTC
CDR3aa: CASSSRTATYEQYF

abundance: NA
j_gene: TRBJ2-3
v_gene: TRBV9
d_gene: NA
CDR3nt: TGTGCCAGCAGCCCCGGCCCCAGCCCCACAGATACGCAGTATTTT
CDR3aa: CASSPGPSPTDTQYF

abundance: many
j_gene: TRBJ2-7
v_gene: TRBV6-5
d_gene: NA
CDR3nt: TGTGCCAGCAGTCCGGATCGCGGACAGTCCTACGAGCAGTACTTC
CDR3aa: CASSPDRGQSYEQYF

abundance: many
j_gene: TRBJ2-3
v_gene: TRBV7-2
d_gene: TRBD2
CDR3nt: TGTGCCAGCAGCTTAGCTAGCGGGGGCACAGATACGCAGTATTTT
CDR3aa: CASSLASGGTDTQYF

abundance: many
j_gene: TRBJ2-4
v_gene: TRBV19
d_gene: NA
CDR3nt: TGTGCCAGTAGTATAGAGATAGGGCAGGACAAAAACATTCAGTACTTC
CDR3aa: CASSIEIGQDKNIQYF

abundance: few
j_gene: TRBJ1-1
v_gene: TRBV27
d_gene: NA
CDR3nt: TGTGCCAGCAGTGCGGGGGACATCCGGAACACTGAAGCTTTCTTT
CDR3aa: CASSAGDIRNTEAFF

abundance: few
j_gene: TRBJ1-6
v_gene: TRBV20-1
d_gene: NA
CDR3nt: TGCAGTGCTACCATGGGGCGACCTAATTCACCCCTCCACTTT
CDR3aa: CSATMGRPNSPLHF

abundance: few
j_gene: TRBJ2-3
v_gene: TRBV11-3
d_gene: NA
CDR3nt: TGTGCCAGCAGCTTACCGGGACACCCCCCCGATACGCAGTATTTT
CDR3aa: CASSLPGHPPDTQYF

abundance: many
j_gene: TRBJ1-1
v_gene: TRBV4-3
d_gene: NA
CDR3nt: TGCGCCAGCAGCCCCCTTCCGATGAACACTGAAGCTTTCTTT
CDR3aa: CASSPLPMNTEAFF

abundance: many
j_gene: TRBJ1-1
v_gene: TRBV30
d_gene: NA
CDR3nt: TGTGCCTGGGAGACACCCCCGAACACTGAAGCTTTCTTT
CDR3aa: CAWETPPNTEAFF

abundance: many
j_gene: TRBJ2-5
v_gene: TRBV3-1
d_gene: NA
CDR3nt: TGTGCCAGCAGCCAAGAGAGCTCGCTCTATGAAGAGACCCAGTACTTC
CDR3aa: CASSQESSLYEETQYF

abundance: many
j_gene: TRBJ2-3
v_gene: TRBV20-1
d_gene: NA
CDR3nt: TGCAGTGCTATTCCGGGTGGGATGAGCACAGATACGCAGTATTTT
CDR3aa: CSAIPGGMSTDTQYF

abundance: many
j_gene: TRBJ1-2
v_gene: TRBV5-5
d_gene: NA
CDR3nt: TGTGCCAGCAGCTTGGAGGCTTATGGCTACACCTTC
CDR3aa: CASSLEAYGYTF

abundance: many
j_gene: TRBJ2-1
v_gene: TRBV29-1
d_gene: NA
CDR3nt: TGCAGCGTCGCGAAGGGGGGCGGGGGAGAGCAGTTCTTC
CDR3aa: CSVAKGGGGEQFF

abundance: few
j_gene: TRBJ2-3
v_gene: TRBV27
d_gene: NA
CDR3nt: TGTGCCAGCAAGCCAACCACAGATACGCAGTATTTT
CDR3aa: CASKPTTDTQYF

abundance: many
j_gene: TRBJ2-5
v_gene: TRBV11-2
d_gene: TRBD1
CDR3nt: TGTGCCAGCAGATCGACAGGGGCCTCGGAGACCCAGTACTTC
CDR3aa: CASRSTGASETQYF

abundance: NA
j_gene: TRBJ2-1
v_gene: TRBV7-8
d_gene: NA
CDR3nt: TGTGCCAGCAGCTTAGGGGGGTGGCAGTTCTTC
CDR3aa: CASSLGGWQFF

abundance: many
j_gene: TRBJ2-5
v_gene: TRBV11-2
d_gene: TRBD1
CDR3nt: TGTGCCAGCAGCCGGACAGGGGCCGTTTCCATGGTATTAGAGACCCAGTACTTC
CDR3aa: CASSRTGAVSMVLETQYF

abundance: few
j_gene: TRBJ2-7
v_gene: TRBV6-6
d_gene: TRBD2
CDR3nt: TGTGCCAGCAGCCCCGGACTAGCGGCCTACGAGCAGTACTTC
CDR3aa: CASSPGLAAYEQYF

abundance: NA
j_gene: TRBJ2-2
v_gene: TRBV28
d_gene: NA
CDR3nt: TGTGCCAGCATTTACAGCGGGTCCGGGGAGCTGTTTTTT
CDR3aa: CASIYSGSGELFF

abundance: NA
j_gene: TRBJ1-5
v_gene: TRBV11-1
d_gene: TRBD1
CDR3nt: TGTGCCAGCAGCAGGACAGGGGAGGAGCCCCAGCATTTT
CDR3aa: CASSRTGEEPQHF

abundance: many
j_gene: TRBJ2-2
v_gene: TRBV6-5
d_gene: NA
CDR3nt: TGTGCCAGCAGTTACTCTGGGCGGGGAGACACCGGGGAGCTGTTTTTT
CDR3aa: CASSYSGRGDTGELFF

abundance: many
j_gene: TRBJ2-2
v_gene: TRBV7-9
d_gene: TRBD1
CDR3nt: TGTGCCAGCAGCCCGAATGGGGACAGTAGTCCACCGGAGCTGTTTTTT
CDR3aa: CASSPNGDSSPPELFF

abundance: many
j_gene: TRBJ1-2
v_gene: TRBV10-2
d_gene: NA
CDR3nt: TGCGCCAGCAGACCTGATTCAGGGACATCTTCTTATGGCTACACCTTC
CDR3aa: CASRPDSGTSSYGYTF

abundance: few
j_gene: TRBJ1-1
v_gene: TRBV7-6
d_gene: NA
CDR3nt: TGTGCCAGCAGCCCAGGATTTTCGGGCGGGGTGAACACTGAAGCTTTCTTT
CDR3aa: CASSPGFSGGVNTEAFF

abundance: few
j_gene: TRBJ2-7
v_gene: TRBV6-2/TRBV6-3
d_gene: TRBD2
CDR3nt: TGTGCCAGCAGACCGGGACTAGCGGGAGAAAACGAGCAGTACTTC
CDR3aa: CASRPGLAGENEQYF

abundance: NA
j_gene: TRBJ2-3
v_gene: TRBV14
d_gene: NA
CDR3nt: TGTGCCAGCAGACCAAGAGGGGTCACAGATACGCAGTATTTT
CDR3aa: CASRPRGVTDTQYF

abundance: few
j_gene: TRBJ1-2
v_gene: TRBV6-2/TRBV6-3
d_gene: TRBD1
CDR3nt: TGTGCCAGCAGACGGCTTAAGACCCGGGACAGTGCGGCCATGAAAAACTATGGCTACACCTTC
CDR3aa: CASRRLKTRDSAAMKNYGYTF

abundance: many
j_gene: TRBJ1-6
v_gene: TRBV5-1
d_gene: TRBD1
CDR3nt: TGCGCCAGCAGCTTGGCCGGACAGGGATGGAGTTCACCCCTCCACTTT
CDR3aa: CASSLAGQGWSSPLHF

abundance: many
j_gene: TRBJ1-2
v_gene: TRBV7-6
d_gene: NA
CDR3nt: TGTGCCAGCAGCTTACCGCCATGGACGGAAACTAACTATGGCTACACCTTC
CDR3aa: CASSLPPWTETNYGYTF

abundance: many
j_gene: TRBJ1-5
v_gene: TRBV9
d_gene: TRBD1
CDR3nt: TGTGCCAGCAGCTTAGGACAGGGACTAAATCAGCCCCAGCATTTT
CDR3aa: CASSLGQGLNQPQHF

abundance: NA
j_gene: TRBJ2-3
v_gene: TRBV4-3
d_gene: NA
CDR3nt: TGCGCCAGCAGCCAAGTCCAGGGGTTTAGCACAGATACGCAGTATTTT
CDR3aa: CASSQVQGFSTDTQYF

abundance: few
j_gene: TRBJ1-1
v_gene: TRBV5-1
d_gene: NA
CDR3nt: TGCGCCAGCAGCTTAAGTCGAGGAGGGAACACTGAAGCTTTCTTT
CDR3aa: CASSLSRGGNTEAFF

abundance: NA
j_gene: TRBJ1-1
v_gene: TRBV6-5
d_gene: NA
CDR3nt: TGTGCCAGCAGTTACATAGGGAACGGGGGCACTGAAGCTTTCTTT
CDR3aa: CASSYIGNGGTEAFF

abundance: few
j_gene: TRBJ2-7
v_gene: TRBV18
d_gene: NA
CDR3nt: TGTGCCAGCTCACCCGACGGATCCCCCCCCGAGTACTTC
CDR3aa: CASSPDGSPPEYF

abundance: many
j_gene: TRBJ2-5
v_gene: TRBV7-8
d_gene: NA
CDR3nt: TGTGCCAGCAGCTTAAAGTCTTCCAGGGGCGAGACCCAGTACTTC
CDR3aa: CASSLKSSRGETQYF

abundance: many
j_gene: TRBJ1-3
v_gene: TRBV29-1
d_gene: NA
CDR3nt: TGCAGCGTTGGCAACTCTGGAAACACCATATATTTT
CDR3aa: CSVGNSGNTIYF

abundance: NA
j_gene: TRBJ1-6
v_gene: TRBV9
d_gene: TRBD1
CDR3nt: TGTGCCAGCAGCGTTTCCGGGACAGGAGCTGGTAATTCACCCCTCCACTTT
CDR3aa: CASSVSGTGAGNSPLHF

abundance: many
j_gene: TRBJ2-1
v_gene: TRBV12-3/TRBV12-4
d_gene: NA
CDR3nt: TGTGCCAGCGTTGAAAAAACGGTCTCCTACAATGAGCAGTTCTTC
CDR3aa: CASVEKTVSYNEQFF

abundance: NA
j_gene: TRBJ1-2
v_gene: TRBV30
d_gene: NA
CDR3nt: TGTGCCTGGACAGGGAGCAGCTATGGCTACACCTTC
CDR3aa: CAWTGSSYGYTF

abundance: many
j_gene: TRBJ2-7
v_gene: TRBV7-2
d_gene: NA
CDR3nt: TGTGCCAGCAGCTCAGTTCCCGGACGGGAGCAGTACTTC
CDR3aa: CASSSVPGREQYF

abundance: few
j_gene: TRBJ2-3
v_gene: TRBV6-1
d_gene: NA
CDR3nt: TGTGCCAGCAGCGACGGGGACACAGATACGCAGTATTTT
CDR3aa: CASSDGDTDTQYF

abundance: many
j_gene: TRBJ1-3
v_gene: TRBV5-6
d_gene: NA
CDR3nt: TGTGCCAGCAGTCCGACACTCAGCTCTGGAAACACCATATATTTT
CDR3aa: CASSPTLSSGNTIYF

abundance: few
j_gene: TRBJ1-2
v_gene: TRBV28
d_gene: NA
CDR3nt: TGTGCCAGCAGTTTGACTGCTGGGGGGGCAACAGGGGGCTACACCTTC
CDR3aa: CASSLTAGGATGGYTF